This T cell receptor beta chain was observed in a study of T cell responses to AZD1222 COVID-19 vaccine. The sample holds one count of this clone. Profiling relied on immunoSEQ multiplex PCR, and the TCRdb table lists in-frame clones only, not all of them. In the table there are 150,000 to 200,000 clones, more than 70% of which are singletons. The CDR3 spans 17 residues. Trimming left V 5 bases short and J 4 bases short, with 23 bases between. Germline CDR1 SEHNR, CDR2 FQNEAQ (reference sequence). The chain uses TRBV7-9 and TRBJ1-1, with D tentatively TRBD1 (5 bases). The clonotype was recovered from an adult in good health. The specimen was peripheral blood, collected on day 0 of AZD1222 vaccination. The CDR3 loop is CASSQASLPGQITEAFF. For the CDR3, the DNA is TGTGCCAGCAGCCAGGCCTCCCTCCCGGGGCAGATCACTGAAGCTTTCTTT. Full variable domain (missing parts from reference TRBV7-9 and TRBJ1-1): DTGVSQNPRHKITKRGQNVTFRCDPISEHNRLYWYRQTLGQGPEFLTYFQNEAQLEKSRLLSDRFSAERPKGSFSTLEIQRTEQGDSAMYLCASSQASLPGQITEAFFGQGTRLTVV.